Below, 14 T cell receptor beta chains from the same sample are listed, as sequenced in a study of cytomegalovirus exposure and HLA in healthy donors. Primers included in the PCR were 60 Vbeta and 13 Jbeta primers. Some clones are missing from TCRdb's copy, which holds only in-frame ones; the method was immunoSEQ multiplex PCR. The sample holds around 150,000 clones; roughly 80% are singletons and the top ten take approximately 3.7%. Sequencing was done on a sample of PBMCs. These receptors were obtained from a man aged 25 to 40 in good health and CMV-seropositive.

The CDR3 protein is CASSDWDNSYNSPLHF. CDR3 sequence (DNA): TGTGCCAGCAGTGATTGGGACAACTCCTATAATTCACCCCTCCACTTT. The rearrangement links TRBV25-1 to TRBJ1-6, with D possibly matching TRBD1 (6 bases). The length of the CDR3 is 16 residues. V was cut by 3 bases and J by 0 bases, with 9 bases left in between. Germline CDR1 MGHDK, CDR2 SYGVNS.

The chain recombines TRBV9 with TRBJ1-6, with unresolved D. The CDR3 loop spans 15 amino acids. Trimming pared 4 bases from V and 6 bases from J, leaving 14 bases between. In germline, CDR1 is SGDLS, CDR2 YYNGEE. CDR3 coding DNA: TGTGCCAGCAGCCCCATTGGGCAGACTAATTCACCCCTCCACTTT. Amino acids: CASSPIGQTNSPLHF.

This sequence joins TRBV19 and TRBJ2-1, with D unclear. The ends were cut back, 0 bases at V and 3 bases at J, with 12 bases in the middle. There are 16 residues in the CDR3. Germline-derived CDR1 and CDR2 are LNHDA and SQIVND (reference sequence). CDR3 DNA: TGTGCCAGTAGTATAGATCTACGGAGAATCTACAATGAGCAGTTCTTC. Translated, it gives CASSIDLRRIYNEQFF.

This chain uses TRBV7-2 with TRBJ2-3; D unclear. The CDR3 covers 14 residues. V was cut by 2 bases and J by 4 bases, with 10 bases left in between. Germline values: CDR1 SGHTA, CDR2 FQGNSA. The CDR3 loop is CASSLSGSADTQYF. The CDR3 bases are TGTGCCAGCAGCTTAAGTGGTTCGGCAGATACGCAGTATTTT. Full variable domain (remainder filled in from reference TRBV7-2 and TRBJ2-3): GAGVSQSPSNKVTEKGKDVELRCDPISGHTALYWYRQSLGQGLEFLIYFQGNSAPDKSGLPSDRFSAERTGGSVSTLTIQRTQQEDSAVYLCASSLSGSADTQYFGPGTRLTVL.

The CDR3 nucleotides read TGTGCCAGCAGCTTTTTTTTCGGCGGGGGACGAAATGAGCAGTTCTTC. It yields the protein CASSFFFGGGRNEQFF. V gene TRBV7-2 combines with J gene TRBJ2-1, with TRBD2 matching over 7 bases. The CDR3 runs to 16 residues. The V gene's germline CDR1 is SGHTA and CDR2 FQGNSA. J was trimmed by 7 bases and V by 3 bases; bases with no gene match: 12.

The rearrangement joins TRBV6-5 to TRBJ2-1; 12 bases are shared with TRBD2. V shed 6 bases, J shed 15 bases, and the junction held 12 bases outside the gene matches. From germline, CDR1 is MNHEY and CDR2 SVGAGI. The length of the CDR3 is 14 residues. The CDR3 protein is CASREASGGALWFF. CDR3 DNA sequence: TGTGCCAGCAGAGAAGCTAGCGGGGGGGCACTTTGGTTCTTC.

The chain's CDR3 is CASSPLRGRGDGYTF. The DNA for the CDR3 is TGTGCCAGCAGCCCCTTGAGGGGGCGCGGTGATGGCTACACCTTC. The rearrangement uses TRBV11-2 and TRBJ1-2; 7 nucleotides align to TRBD1. Per germline, CDR1 SGHAT and CDR2 FQNNGV. CDR3 length: 15 amino acids. V was clipped by 5 bases and J by 6 bases; unmatched bases: 12.

V usage is TRBV5-1 and J usage is TRBJ2-2, with D possibly matching TRBD1 (6 bases). V was shortened by 4 bases and J by 8 bases, with 15 bases between the two germline ends. Germline lookup yields CDR1 SGHRS and CDR2 YFSETQ. The CDR3 is 14 residues long. CDR3: CASSQDRPKGELFF. The CDR3 DNA reads as TGCGCCAGCAGCCAAGACAGGCCCAAGGGGGAGCTGTTTTTT.

The chain has TRBV10-3 and TRBJ1-1, with D perhaps matching TRBD1 (6 bases). Germline-derived CDR1 and CDR2 are ENHRY and SYGVKD. This CDR3 contains 15 residues. Trimming took 2 bases from V and 0 from J, leaving 10 bases between them. DNA of the CDR3: TGTGCCATCAGTGAGCCCGGGGGGCTGAACACTGAAGCTTTCTTT. Encoded protein: CAISEPGGLNTEAFF.

V and J are TRBV5-1 and TRBJ1-2, with a tentative D call TRBD1 (6 bases). Germline V CDR1 and CDR2: SGHRS, YFSETQ. V was clipped by 0 bases and J by 7 bases, with 13 bases between them. CDR3 size: 14 residues. CDR3 in amino acids: CASSLAQGSPGYTF. CDR3 nucleotides: TGCGCCAGCAGCTTGGCCCAGGGGAGTCCTGGCTACACCTTC.

The V gene is TRBV11-2, the J gene TRBJ2-3; 9 bases line up with TRBD2. The CDR3 runs to 15 residues. V was clipped by 1 base and J by 10 bases; unmatched bases: 9. Germline CDR1 SGHAT, CDR2 FQNNGV. The CDR3 spells CASSLGSSGVESQYF. CDR3 nucleotides: TGTGCCAGCAGCTTAGGGTCTAGCGGGGTGGAGTCGCAGTATTTT. Complete variable domain (other parts from reference TRBV11-2 and TRBJ2-3): EAGVAQSPRYKIIEKRQSVAFWCNPISGHATLYWYQQILGQGPKLLIQFQNNGVVDDSQLPKDRFSAERLKGVDSTLKIQPAKLEDSAVYLCASSLGSSGVESQYFGPGTRLTVL.

This rearrangement joins TRBV29-1 to TRBJ1-2; 7 bases agree with TRBD1. Trimming cost V 6 bases and J 6 bases; bases outside gene matches: 13. The CDR3 contains 14 residues. Germline V gene lookup returns CDR1 SQVTM and CDR2 ANQGSEA. DNA of the CDR3: TGCAGCGTCACCCGACAGGGTGAAGGTGATGGCTACACCTTC. Translating gives CSVTRQGEGDGYTF.

This clone was seen a handful of times. The rearrangement links TRBV9 to TRBJ2-2; 7 positions match TRBD2. The CDR3 spans 16 residues. Germline V gene data show CDR1 as SGDLS and CDR2 as YYNGEE. V lost 4 bases, J lost 2 bases, and 8 bases stayed unmatched. The CDR3 bases are TGTGCCAGCAGCTTTCCGGGACTACGCAACACCGGGGAGCTGTTTTTT. Protein product: CASSFPGLRNTGELFF.

The V call is TRBV28, the J call TRBJ2-7; TRBD2 aligns across 8 bases. CDR3 length: 12 amino acids. V trimming: 7 bases; J trimming: 4 bases; junction bases outside the gene matches: 3. From germline, CDR1 is MDHEN and CDR2 SYDVKM. This chain's CDR3 is CASNPGGYEQYF. As DNA, the CDR3 is TGTGCCAGCAACCCGGGGGGGTACGAGCAGTACTTC.